The 27 T cell receptor beta chains below come from one sample, sequenced in a study of blood T cells in healthy people across ages. The second PCR ran roughly 6 to 11 cycles with a sample-barcoded 5' primer and J-beta primers. TCRdb analysed the 5' RACE reads with MiXCR anew, one entry per CDR3 protein. The sample lists 1.5 million to 2 million distinct CDR3 sequences, around half occurring once. Source material: blood. The receptors come from a woman in her thirties or forties in good health.

J is TRBJ1-5 and V is TRBV12-5; TRBD1 matches 8 bases. Germline V gene data show CDR1 as LGHNT and CDR2 as FRNRAP. The CDR3 loop spans 16 amino acids. V lost 1 base to trimming and J lost 7 bases; unmatched junction nucleotides: 9. The CDR3 loop is CASGLGRDRSRQPQHF. CDR3 sequence (DNA): TGTGCTAGTGGTTTGGGGAGGGACAGGTCCCGACAGCCCCAGCATTTT.

This chain links TRBV20-1 with TRBJ1-2; D is uncertain. The CDR3 spans 12 residues. Germline CDR1 and CDR2: DFQATT and SNEGSKA (reference sequence). The germline V and J ends were trimmed by 6 bases and 4 bases, with 12 bases remaining between them. The CDR3 is CSARTAGYGYTF. DNA of the CDR3: TGCAGTGCCAGAACAGCGGGCTATGGCTACACCTTC.

The CDR3 loop reads CASSLDGTGGSPLHF. The CDR3 DNA reads TGTGCCAGCAGCTTAGATGGGACAGGGGGTTCACCCCTCCACTTT. This sequence joins TRBV7-2 and TRBJ1-6, with 11 bases aligning to TRBD1. The CDR3 is made up of 15 amino acids. CDR1 is SGHTA, CDR2 FQGNSA, per germline. Unmatched junction bases numbered 2, after V lost 1 base and J lost 9 bases.

In this sample, this clonotype turned up a few times. This sequence joins TRBV9 and TRBJ1-2; D remains ambiguous. CDR3 length equals 11 residues. The V end lost 3 bases, the J end lost 4 bases, and 4 bases lay between the germline ends. Germline CDR1 and CDR2: SGDLS and YYNGEE. CDR3 region: CASSATYGYTF. The CDR3 DNA sequence: TGTGCCAGCAGCGCTACCTATGGCTACACCTTC.

This chain connects TRBV13 to TRBJ2-1; 10 bases map to TRBD1. CDR1 and CDR2 (germline): PRHDT, FYEKMQ (reference sequence). V lost 3 bases to trimming and J lost 6 bases; unmatched junction nucleotides: 8. The CDR3 sequence is 16 residues long. This chain's CDR3 is CASSFSTGTGVNEQFF. The DNA for the CDR3 is TGTGCCAGCAGCTTCAGCACCGGGACAGGGGTCAATGAGCAGTTCTTC.

This chain connects TRBV27 to TRBJ2-3; D uncertain. Germline assignment: CDR1 MNHEY and CDR2 SMNVEV (reference sequence). With 2 bases removed from V and 3 bases from J, the gap between germline ends came to 9 bases. The CDR3 contains 14 residues. In nucleotides, the CDR3 is TGTGCCAGCAGTTTAGCGGAAACGACAGATACGCAGTATTTT. It codes for CASSLAETTDTQYF.

This clonotype was observed many times. The chain combines TRBV5-1 with TRBJ2-5; D is possibly TRBD1 (5 bases). CDR1 and CDR2 (germline): SGHRS, YFSETQ. This CDR3 contains 14 residues. V shed 7 bases and J shed 7 bases, with 20 bases lying between them. The CDR3 DNA sequence: TGCGCCAGCTCCCCGTCGCAGGGAATGGGGACCCAGTACTTC. This sequence encodes CASSPSQGMGTQYF.

A few counts support this clonotype. The V gene is TRBV20-1, the J gene TRBJ2-7; the D call may be TRBD1 or TRBD2 (5 bases each). TRBJ2-5 explains the end of the DNA better; the J call may be wrong. CDR3 size: 14 residues. Per germline, CDR1 DFQATT and CDR2 SNEGSKA (reference sequence). The CDR3: CSARVVGVGETQYF. In DNA, the CDR3 is TGCAGTGCTAGAGTAGTGGGGGTAGGAGAGACCCAGTACTTC.

This clonotype was observed a few times. The V and J genes are TRBV20-1 and TRBJ2-3, with 16 bases identical to TRBD2. From germline, CDR1 is DFQATT and CDR2 SNEGSKA (reference sequence). There are 16 residues in the CDR3. V was clipped by 6 bases and J by 5 bases; unmatched bases: 8. The CDR3: CSAPGLAGGLVDTQYF. The CDR3 nucleotides are TGCAGTGCGCCGGGACTAGCGGGGGGGCTAGTAGATACGCAGTATTTT.

This clonotype came up once. This chain joins TRBV20-1 and TRBJ2-6; 7 nucleotides align to TRBD1. CDR1 and CDR2 from the germline V gene are DFQATT and SNEGSKA (reference sequence). The CDR3 is made up of 14 amino acids. V was clipped by 6 bases and J by 2 bases; unmatched bases: 4. The CDR3 DNA reads TGCAGTGCCACCGGGACAGCTGGGGCCAACGTCCTGACTTTC. This encodes CSATGTAGANVLTF.

The V call is TRBV29-1, the J call TRBJ1-2; D is undetermined. The CDR3 runs to 13 residues. Per the germline V gene, CDR1 is SQVTM and CDR2 is ANQGSEA. V gave up 2 bases and J gave up 4 bases, with 11 bases separating them. The CDR3 is CSVESRRGYGYTF. CDR3 nucleotides: TGCAGCGTTGAAAGTCGACGGGGCTATGGCTACACCTTC.

V and J are TRBV5-5 and TRBJ2-1; D is unresolved. V was clipped by 0 bases and J by 4 bases, with 11 bases between them. This CDR3 is built from 15 residues. Per germline, CDR1 SGHKS and CDR2 YYEKEE (reference sequence). The CDR3 coding sequence is TGTGCCAGCAGCTTGGCCTCGACGTGGTACAATGAGCAGTTCTTC. This encodes CASSLASTWYNEQFF.

This clonotype was seen a few times. The genes are TRBV7-2 and TRBJ2-7; TRBD2 might be the D (7 bases). Per germline, CDR1 SGHTA and CDR2 FQGNSA. This CDR3 region has 16 residues. V was trimmed by 2 bases and J by 5 bases, leaving 19 bases between them. The chain's CDR3 is CASSLKGEGRLHEQYF. The CDR3 coding sequence is TGTGCCAGCAGCTTAAAGGGGGAGGGCAGGTTGCACGAGCAGTACTTC.

This chain joins TRBV7-2 and TRBJ1-2, with D perhaps matching TRBD1 (5 bases). In germline, CDR1 is SGHTA, CDR2 FQGNSA. The CDR3 sequence is 16 residues long. Trimming pared 5 bases from V and 5 bases from J, leaving 21 bases between. CDR3 amino acids: CASSPYIGHSEYGYTF. CDR3 sequence (DNA): TGTGCCAGCAGCCCCTACATCGGACACTCGGAGTATGGCTACACCTTC.

This clonotype came up a few times. The chain employs TRBV27 and TRBJ1-1; D is undetermined. V was pared by 0 bases and J by 8 bases, with 7 bases between. The CDR3 has 12 residues. The V gene's germline CDR1 is MNHEY and CDR2 SMNVEV (reference sequence). The CDR3 sequence: CASSLSGREAFF. In DNA form, the CDR3 reads TGTGCCAGCAGTTTATCGGGCAGGGAAGCTTTCTTT.

This clonotype was seen more than once but under ten times. The rearrangement uses TRBV10-3 and TRBJ2-1, with D perhaps TRBD1 or TRBD2 (5 bases each). The CDR3 is 15 residues long. V was shortened by 5 bases and J by 7 bases, with 18 bases between the two germline ends. Germline CDR1 ENHRY, CDR2 SYGVKD. CDR3 residues: CAISPGPIPQNEQFF. Here the CDR3 DNA reads TGTGCCATCAGTCCGGGACCGATTCCCCAAAATGAGCAGTTCTTC.

J is TRBJ2-4 and V is TRBV12-3 or TRBV12-4, with unresolved D. The better agreement between TRBJ2-7 and the DNA end casts doubt on the J call. CDR3 length: 13 residues. The DNA for the CDR3 is TGTGCCAGCAGTACTACGTCGTCTACCGAGCAGTACTTC. Encoded protein: CASSTTSSTEQYF.

This clonotype was recorded a few times. The chain links TRBV4-3 to TRBJ2-3; D ambiguous. V shed 1 base and J shed 5 bases, with 7 bases lying between them. The CDR3 covers 13 residues. The germline gives CDR1 LGHNA, CDR2 YSLEER. The CDR3 region is CASSQGTVDTQYF. The CDR3 DNA follows: TGCGCCAGCAGCCAAGGAACCGTAGATACGCAGTATTTT.

The rearrangement joins TRBV11-2 to TRBJ2-5; 7 nucleotides match TRBD1. The DNA end is more similar to TRBJ2-7, so the J call may be wrong. The length of the CDR3 is 14 residues. Germline loops: CDR1 SGHAT, CDR2 FQNNGV. In DNA, the CDR3 is TGTGCCAGCAGCCGACAGGGTGTATTATACGAGCAGTACTTC. Translating it yields CASSRQGVLYEQYF.

The chain uses TRBV3-1 and TRBJ1-2; 10 bases fit TRBD1. The CDR3 spans 16 residues. V gave up 3 bases and J gave up 8 bases; unmatched junction bases: 12. Germline-derived CDR1 and CDR2 are LGHDT and YNNKEL (reference sequence). CDR3: CASSQKTPGQGRGYTF. CDR3 bases: TGTGCCAGCAGCCAGAAGACTCCGGGACAGGGGAGAGGCTACACCTTC.

This clonotype was found a few times. The V gene is TRBV10-3, the J gene TRBJ1-2; 8 bases are a match to TRBD1. From germline, CDR1 is ENHRY and CDR2 SYGVKD. The J segment lost 12 bases and the V segment lost 6 bases, leaving 9 bases of the junction unmatched. This CDR3 has 12 residues. This CDR3 reads CAISSPGQVDTF. The CDR3, as DNA: TGTGCCATCAGCTCCCCGGGACAGGTGGACACCTTC.

This clonotype turned up a few times. J is TRBJ2-5 and V is TRBV10-3; possible D gene TRBD1, 6 bases. The ends were cut back, 8 bases at V and 5 bases at J, with 15 bases in the middle. The germline V gene has CDR1 ENHRY and CDR2 SYGVKD. This CDR3 has 13 amino acids. Here the CDR3 DNA reads TGTGCCATCCGAAGACAGGTCCAGGAGACCCAGTACTTC. This encodes CAIRRQVQETQYF.

The J gene is TRBJ2-3, the V gene TRBV3-1, with 9 bases identical to TRBD2. CDR3 length: 16 residues. Germline V lookup: CDR1 LGHDT, CDR2 YNNKEL (reference sequence). J lost 6 bases, V lost 0 bases, and 7 bases had no gene match. The CDR3 DNA follows: TGTGCCAGCAGCCAAGAGGGAGCGGGGGGAAGGGATACGCAGTATTTT. It encodes CASSQEGAGGRDTQYF.

In the case of this clonotype: The junction does not match germline at one end; this may be a read error. The V gene is TRBV11-1, the J gene TRBJ2-1; tentatively, D is TRBD2 (7 bases). The CDR3 totals 18 residues. Looked up from germline, CDR1 is SGHAT and CDR2 is FQDESV (reference sequence). CDR3 sequence reads: CASSPRGGATLSYNGQFF. DNA for the CDR3: TGTGCCAGCAGCCCGAGGGGGGGTGCTACACTCTCCTACAATGGGCAGTTCTTC.

The chain carries TRBV28 and TRBJ2-7, with D tentatively TRBD1 (6 bases). The better agreement between TRBJ2-5 and the DNA end casts doubt on the J call. The CDR3 runs 15 residues. Germline values: CDR1 MDHEN, CDR2 SYDVKM. DNA of the CDR3: TGTGCCAGCAGTTTCGGGTCCCAGGGGCTTGAGACCCAGTACTTC. This sequence encodes CASSFGSQGLETQYF.

The chain combines TRBV5-1 with TRBJ2-3, with TRBD1 identical over 8 bases. The CDR3 spans 15 residues. Germline V gives CDR1 SGHRS, CDR2 YFSETQ. V trimming: 4 bases; J trimming: 2 bases; junction bases outside the gene matches: 6. The CDR3 spells CASSAGGVPTDTQYF. Here the CDR3 DNA reads TGCGCCAGCAGCGCAGGGGGCGTCCCCACAGATACGCAGTATTTT.

V is TRBV20-1 and J is TRBJ2-7; D is unclear. Trimming left V 2 bases short and J 3 bases short, with 14 bases between. The CDR3 is made up of 14 amino acids. CDR1 is DFQATT and CDR2 is SNEGSKA in the germline V gene (reference sequence). CDR3 region: CSARPRGKDYEQYF. The CDR3 region has the DNA TGCAGTGCTAGACCACGCGGCAAAGACTACGAGCAGTACTTC.